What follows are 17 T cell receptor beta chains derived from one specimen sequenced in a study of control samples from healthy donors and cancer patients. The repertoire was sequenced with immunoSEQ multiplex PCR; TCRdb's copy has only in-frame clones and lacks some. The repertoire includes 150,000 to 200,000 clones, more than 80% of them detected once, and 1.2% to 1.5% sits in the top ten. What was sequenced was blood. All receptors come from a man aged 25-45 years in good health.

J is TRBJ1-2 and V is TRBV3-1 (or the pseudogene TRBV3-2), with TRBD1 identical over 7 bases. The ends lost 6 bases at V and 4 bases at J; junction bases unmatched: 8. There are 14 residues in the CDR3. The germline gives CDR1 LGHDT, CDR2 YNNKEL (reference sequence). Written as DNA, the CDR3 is TGTGCCAGCAGTCCTCAGGGGGAAATCTATGGCTACACCTTC. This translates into CASSPQGEIYGYTF.

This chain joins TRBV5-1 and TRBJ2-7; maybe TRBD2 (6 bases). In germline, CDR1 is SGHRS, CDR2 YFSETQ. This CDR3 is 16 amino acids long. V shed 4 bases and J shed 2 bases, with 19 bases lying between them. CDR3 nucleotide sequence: TGCGCCAGCAGCGAGCGTCTCGCGGGATTACCCTACGAGCAGTACTTC. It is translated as CASSERLAGLPYEQYF. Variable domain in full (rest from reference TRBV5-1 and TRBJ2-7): KAGVTQTPRYLIKTRGQQVTLSCSPISGHRSVSWYQQTPGQGLQFLFEYFSETQRNKGNFPGRFSGRQFSNSRSEMNVSTLELGDSALYLCASSERLAGLPYEQYFGPGTRLTVT.

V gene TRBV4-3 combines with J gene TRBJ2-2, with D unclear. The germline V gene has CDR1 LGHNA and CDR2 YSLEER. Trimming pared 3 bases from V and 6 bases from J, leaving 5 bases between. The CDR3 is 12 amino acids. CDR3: CASSHFSGELFF. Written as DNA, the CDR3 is TGCGCCAGCAGCCACTTCTCCGGGGAGCTGTTTTTT.

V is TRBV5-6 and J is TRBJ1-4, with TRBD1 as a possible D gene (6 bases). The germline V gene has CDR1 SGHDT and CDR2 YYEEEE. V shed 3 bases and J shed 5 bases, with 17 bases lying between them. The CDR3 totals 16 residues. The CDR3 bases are TGTGCCAGCAGCTCGACAGGACTCTCACCAAATGAAAAACTGTTTTTT. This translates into CASSSTGLSPNEKLFF.

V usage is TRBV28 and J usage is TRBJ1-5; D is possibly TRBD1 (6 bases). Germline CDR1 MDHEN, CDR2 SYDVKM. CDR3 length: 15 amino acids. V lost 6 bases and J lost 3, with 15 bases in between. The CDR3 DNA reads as TGTGCCAGCAGAGGAGGGGGGTCCTCCAATCAGCCCCAGCATTTT. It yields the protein CASRGGGSSNQPQHF.

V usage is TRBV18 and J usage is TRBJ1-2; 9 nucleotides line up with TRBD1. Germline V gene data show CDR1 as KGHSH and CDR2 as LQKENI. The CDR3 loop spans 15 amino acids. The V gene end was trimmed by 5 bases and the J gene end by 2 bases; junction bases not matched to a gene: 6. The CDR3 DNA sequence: TGTGCCAGCTCAGCGACAGGGGGGCCCAACTATGGCTACACCTTC. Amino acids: CASSATGGPNYGYTF.

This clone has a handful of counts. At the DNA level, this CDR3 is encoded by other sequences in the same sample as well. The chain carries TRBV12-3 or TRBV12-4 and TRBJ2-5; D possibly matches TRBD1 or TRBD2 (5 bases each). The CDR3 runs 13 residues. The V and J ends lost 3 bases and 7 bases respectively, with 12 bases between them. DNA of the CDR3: TGTGCCAGCAGTTTTGGGCCGGGGCGGACCCAGTACTTC. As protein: CASSFGPGRTQYF.

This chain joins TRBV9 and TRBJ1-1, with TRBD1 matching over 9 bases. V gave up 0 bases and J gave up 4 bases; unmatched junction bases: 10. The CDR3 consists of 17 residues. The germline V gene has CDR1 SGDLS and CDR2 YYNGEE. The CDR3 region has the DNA TGTGCCAGCAGCGTAGGACAGGGGGTCTCCGTGAGCACTGAAGCTTTCTTT. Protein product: CASSVGQGVSVSTEAFF. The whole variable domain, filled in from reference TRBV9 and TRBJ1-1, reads DSGVTQTPKHLITATGQRVTLRCSPRSGDLSVYWYQQSLDQGLQFLIQYYNGEERAKGNILERFSAQQFPDLHSELNLSSLELGDSALYFCASSVGQGVSVSTEAFFGQGTRLTVV.

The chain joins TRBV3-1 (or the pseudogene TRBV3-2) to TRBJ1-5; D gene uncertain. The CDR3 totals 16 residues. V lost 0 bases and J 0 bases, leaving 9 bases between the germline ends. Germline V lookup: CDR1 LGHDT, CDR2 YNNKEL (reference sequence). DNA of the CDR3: TGTGCCAGCAGCCAAGATCCGGTCACTAGCAATCAGCCCCAGCATTTT. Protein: CASSQDPVTSNQPQHF.

In DNA form, the CDR3 reads TGTGCCAGCAGTTACTCAGTATACTATGGCTACACCTTC. It is translated as CASSYSVYYGYTF. V and J are TRBV6-6 and TRBJ1-2; D unresolved. There are 13 residues in the CDR3. The germline CDR1 and CDR2 sequences are MNHNY and SVGAGI (reference sequence). V was pared by 0 bases and J by 3 bases, with 5 bases between.

CDR3 amino acids: CASRSAGPEAFF. In DNA form, the CDR3 reads TGTGCCAGCAGGTCCGCAGGGCCTGAAGCTTTCTTT. The chain employs TRBV27 and TRBJ1-1; TRBD1 might be the D (5 bases). Deletions cut 6 bases from V and 6 bases from J, with 11 bases between. Germline lookup yields CDR1 MNHEY and CDR2 SMNVEV (reference sequence). This CDR3 has 12 residues.

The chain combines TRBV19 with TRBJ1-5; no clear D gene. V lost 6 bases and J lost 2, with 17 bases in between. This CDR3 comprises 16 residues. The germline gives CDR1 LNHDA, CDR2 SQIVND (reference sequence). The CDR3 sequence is CASSTRSGLGNQPQHF. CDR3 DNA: TGTGCCAGTAGCACTCGTAGTGGGTTGGGCAATCAGCCCCAGCATTTT.

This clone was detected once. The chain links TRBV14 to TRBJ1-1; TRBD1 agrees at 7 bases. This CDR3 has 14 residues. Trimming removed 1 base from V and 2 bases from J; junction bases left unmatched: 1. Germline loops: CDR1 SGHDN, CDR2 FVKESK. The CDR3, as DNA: TGTGCCAGCAGCCAAGCAGGGGGTAACACTGAAGCTTTCTTT. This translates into CASSQAGGNTEAFF. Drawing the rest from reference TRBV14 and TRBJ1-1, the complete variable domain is EAGVTQFPSHSVIEKGQTVTLRCDPISGHDNLYWYRRVMGKEIKFLLHFVKESKQDESGMPNNRFLAERTGGTYSTLKVQPAELEDSGVYFCASSQAGGNTEAFFGQGTRLTVV.

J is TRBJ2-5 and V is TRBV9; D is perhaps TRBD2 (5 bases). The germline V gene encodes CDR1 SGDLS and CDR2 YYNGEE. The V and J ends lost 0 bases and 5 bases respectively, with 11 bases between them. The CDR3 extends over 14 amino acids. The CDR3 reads CASSVGTREETQYF. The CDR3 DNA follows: TGTGCCAGCAGCGTAGGGACGAGGGAGGAGACCCAGTACTTC.

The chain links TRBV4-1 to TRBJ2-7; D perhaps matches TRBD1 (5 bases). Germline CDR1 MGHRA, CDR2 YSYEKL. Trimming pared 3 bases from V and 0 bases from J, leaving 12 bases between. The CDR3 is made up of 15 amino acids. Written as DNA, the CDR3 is TGCGCCAGCAGCCAGCAAACAGGTGACTCCTACGAGCAGTACTTC. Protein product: CASSQQTGDSYEQYF.

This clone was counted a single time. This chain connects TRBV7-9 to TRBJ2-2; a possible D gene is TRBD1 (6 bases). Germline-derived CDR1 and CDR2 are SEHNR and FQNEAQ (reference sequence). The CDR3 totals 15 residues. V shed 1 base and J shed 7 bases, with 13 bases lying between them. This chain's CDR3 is CASSLDRVVIGELFF. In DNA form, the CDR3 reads TGTGCCAGCAGCTTAGACAGGGTGGTCATCGGGGAGCTGTTTTTT.

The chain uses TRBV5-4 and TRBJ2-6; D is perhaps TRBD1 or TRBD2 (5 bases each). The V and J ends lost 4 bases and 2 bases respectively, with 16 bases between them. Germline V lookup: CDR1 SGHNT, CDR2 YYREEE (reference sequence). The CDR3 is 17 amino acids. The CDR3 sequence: CASSPPGTRTGANVLTF. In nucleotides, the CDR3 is TGTGCCAGCAGCCCGCCCGGGACCCGAACTGGGGCCAACGTCCTGACTTTC. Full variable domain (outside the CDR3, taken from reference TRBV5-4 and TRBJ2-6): ETGVTQSPTHLIKTRGQQVTLRCSSQSGHNTVSWYQQALGQGPQFIFQYYREEENGRGNFPPRFSGLQFPNYSSELNVNALELDDSALYLCASSPPGTRTGANVLTFGAGSRLTVL.